One TCR beta chain is described in this entry. V was clipped by 2 bases and J by 8 bases; unmatched bases: 10. The CDR3 is 14 residues long. Looked up from germline, CDR1 is GTSNPN and CDR2 is SVGIG (reference sequence). These data originate in a study of blood T cell repertoires in COVID-19. The overall study: The study drew acute and convalescent COVID-19 samples from the United States, Italy and Spain. The analysed material was cDNA or gDNA that came from T cells, B-cell-depleted T cells, or PBMCs.

How the authors handled the data: Counts of nucleated cells, estimated from reference gene primer amplification, were obtained. Sequenced by immunoSEQ multiplex PCR; TCRdb stores in-frame clones only, minus some. That table is the source of V, J and clone size, and D and trimming were worked out from the DNA. The data contain around 69,000 clones, roughly 83% of them seen just once; the ten biggest clones take up more than 8%. The sample taken for sequencing was peripheral blood. This rearrangement joins TRBV30 to TRBJ1-2; 8 bases align to TRBD1. The receptor's source is a man between 45 and 60 years old with active COVID-19. CDR3 coding DNA: TGTGCCTGGAGTCCCTCGGACAGGGTAGGCGGCTACACCTTC. Translation gives CAWSPSDRVGGYTF.